This is a list of T cell receptor beta chains from one sample in a study of blood T cell repertoires in COVID-19. Generated by immunoSEQ multiplex PCR, the TCRdb table keeps only in-frame clones and is missing some. Of about 100,000 clones in the sample, around nine tenths were seen once. The specimen sequenced was peripheral blood. These TCRs come from a human donor with COVID-19, enrolled during active disease. The donor label of this sample is uncertain. The CDR3 runs from the conserved cysteine through the conserved F or W. The D gene is left open where the match is weak. Size values are once, few and many counts, or a class for expanded clones, and some rows have none.

D gene: .; clone size: .; J gene: TRBJ1-2; V gene: TRBV10-3; CDR3 DNA: TGTGCCATCAGTGATGGAAACAGGGAGAACTATGGCTACACCTTC; CDR3 protein: CAISDGNRENYGYTF
D gene: .; clone size: .; J gene: TRBJ1-2; V gene: TRBV6-5; CDR3 DNA: TGTGCCAGCAGAAGGGACCGGGGGGGGAGCTACACCTTC; CDR3 protein: CASRRDRGGSYTF
D gene: TRBD1; clone size: .; J gene: TRBJ1-2; V gene: TRBV19; CDR3 DNA: TGTGCCAGTAGTATGGGGACAGGGTTGGGCTATGGCTACACCTTC; CDR3 protein: CASSMGTGLGYGYTF
D gene: .; clone size: .; J gene: TRBJ2-2; V gene: TRBV9; CDR3 DNA: TGTGCCAGCAGCGTGGACACTCTCCCCACCGGGGAGCTGTTTTTT; CDR3 protein: CASSVDTLPTGELFF
D gene: TRBD1; clone size: .; J gene: TRBJ2-2; V gene: TRBV2; CDR3 DNA: TGTGCCAGCAATCACGGGACAGGGCGGGTAGTGGAGCTGTTTTTT; CDR3 protein: CASNHGTGRVVELFF
D gene: .; clone size: .; J gene: TRBJ2-3; V gene: TRBV2; CDR3 DNA: TGTGCCAGCTGGGACACCAGCACAGATACGCAGTATTTT; CDR3 protein: CASWDTSTDTQYF
D gene: .; clone size: .; J gene: TRBJ2-1; V gene: TRBV7-9; CDR3 DNA: TGTGCCAGCAGCTCCCAGGGGCATGAGCAGTTCTTC; CDR3 protein: CASSSQGHEQFF
D gene: .; clone size: once; J gene: TRBJ2-2; V gene: TRBV2; CDR3 DNA: TGTGCCAGCAGTGAGTCACAGAACACCGGGGAGCTGTTTTTT; CDR3 protein: CASSESQNTGELFF
D gene: .; clone size: .; J gene: TRBJ1-1; V gene: TRBV5-1; CDR3 DNA: TGCGCCAGCAGCTTGGCTTCAGGGGACGAGGTGAACACTGAAGCTTTCTTT; CDR3 protein: CASSLASGDEVNTEAFF
D gene: TRBD1; clone size: .; J gene: TRBJ1-1; V gene: TRBV5-4; CDR3 DNA: TGTGCCAGCAGGGACAGGGAGGCTGAAGCTTTCTTT; CDR3 protein: CASRDREAEAFF
D gene: TRBD1; clone size: .; J gene: TRBJ1-1; V gene: TRBV6-5; CDR3 DNA: TGTGCCAGCAGTTCCACCCGGACAGGGAGGGCAGCTTTCTTT; CDR3 protein: CASSSTRTGRAAFF
D gene: .; clone size: .; J gene: TRBJ1-2; V gene: TRBV19; CDR3 DNA: TGTGCCAGCCTCGACGGAGGCAGCGCCTCTAACTATGGCTACACCTTC; CDR3 protein: CASLDGGSASNYGYTF
D gene: .; clone size: .; J gene: TRBJ1-3; V gene: TRBV27; CDR3 DNA: TGTGCCAGCAGCACCTACCCAGGGAGGCCTGGAAACACCATATATTTT; CDR3 protein: CASSTYPGRPGNTIYF
D gene: TRBD1; clone size: .; J gene: TRBJ1-1; V gene: TRBV10-3; CDR3 DNA: TGTGCCAGTGGACAGGGAGGGAACACTGAAGCTTTCTTT; CDR3 protein: CASGQGGNTEAFF
D gene: TRBD2; clone size: .; J gene: TRBJ2-7; V gene: TRBV10-3; CDR3 DNA: TGTGCCATCGGGACTAGCGGGAGAGACTACGAGCAGTACTTC; CDR3 protein: CAIGTSGRDYEQYF
D gene: TRBD1; clone size: .; J gene: TRBJ2-2; V gene: TRBV11-2; CDR3 DNA: TGTGCCAGCAGCAGGACAGGGACGGGCGGGGAGCTGTTTTTT; CDR3 protein: CASSRTGTGGELFF
D gene: TRBD2; clone size: .; J gene: TRBJ2-7; V gene: TRBV2; CDR3 DNA: TGTGCCAGCAGCAATCCTATAGCGGGCTTCTCCTACGAGCAGTACTTC; CDR3 protein: CASSNPIAGFSYEQYF
D gene: .; clone size: .; J gene: TRBJ1-2; V gene: TRBV10-3; CDR3 DNA: TGTGCCATCAGTGAGGTTCAGGGCGTAGGCGGCTACACCTTC; CDR3 protein: CAISEVQGVGGYTF
D gene: .; clone size: .; J gene: TRBJ1-4; V gene: TRBV6-5; CDR3 DNA: TGTGCCAGCAGCCCCGGTTTCGGGACTAATGAAAAACTGTTTTTT; CDR3 protein: CASSPGFGTNEKLFF
D gene: .; clone size: .; J gene: TRBJ2-6; V gene: TRBV9; CDR3 DNA: TGTGCCAGCAGCGTAGGGACACACTCTGGGGCCAACGTCCTGACTTTC; CDR3 protein: CASSVGTHSGANVLTF
D gene: TRBD1; clone size: .; J gene: TRBJ1-4; V gene: TRBV19; CDR3 DNA: TGTGCCAGTAGTACCCGGACAGGGCCTAATGAAAAACTGTTTTTT; CDR3 protein: CASSTRTGPNEKLFF
D gene: TRBD2; clone size: .; J gene: TRBJ2-3; V gene: TRBV7-6; CDR3 DNA: TGTGCCAGCAGCCACAGACTAGCGGGAGGTACAGATACGCAGTATTTT; CDR3 protein: CASSHRLAGGTDTQYF
D gene: .; clone size: .; J gene: TRBJ1-6; V gene: TRBV30; CDR3 DNA: TGTGCCTGGAAACAGTACTTGAGCTCCTATAATTCACCCCTCCACTTT; CDR3 protein: CAWKQYLSSYNSPLHF
D gene: TRBD1; clone size: .; J gene: TRBJ2-3; V gene: TRBV6-5; CDR3 DNA: TGTGCCAGCAATCCGGGACAGGGGGCAGATACGCAGTATTTT; CDR3 protein: CASNPGQGADTQYF
D gene: TRBD2; clone size: .; J gene: TRBJ2-2; V gene: TRBV9; CDR3 DNA: TGTGCCAGCAGCGTAGCAATCGGCGGGAGGGCCGGCACCGGGGAGCTGTTTTTT; CDR3 protein: CASSVAIGGRAGTGELFF
D gene: .; clone size: .; J gene: TRBJ2-7; V gene: TRBV11-3; CDR3 DNA: TGTGCCAGCAGCTTAGTGGGCGGGACGGAGCAGTACTTC; CDR3 protein: CASSLVGGTEQYF
D gene: TRBD2; clone size: .; J gene: TRBJ2-5; V gene: TRBV28; CDR3 DNA: TGTGCCAGCAGTTTATGGACGACTAGCGGGGGGGCCCAAGAGACCCAGTACTTC; CDR3 protein: CASSLWTTSGGAQETQYF
D gene: TRBD2; clone size: .; J gene: TRBJ2-3; V gene: TRBV11-3; CDR3 DNA: TGTGCCAGCAGCTATGGACTAGCGCCCGGTGGAGATACGCAGTATTTT; CDR3 protein: CASSYGLAPGGDTQYF
D gene: .; clone size: .; J gene: TRBJ1-3; V gene: TRBV2; CDR3 DNA: TGTGCCAGCAGTCTAGCGCAGCTGGGAAACACCATATATTTT; CDR3 protein: CASSLAQLGNTIYF